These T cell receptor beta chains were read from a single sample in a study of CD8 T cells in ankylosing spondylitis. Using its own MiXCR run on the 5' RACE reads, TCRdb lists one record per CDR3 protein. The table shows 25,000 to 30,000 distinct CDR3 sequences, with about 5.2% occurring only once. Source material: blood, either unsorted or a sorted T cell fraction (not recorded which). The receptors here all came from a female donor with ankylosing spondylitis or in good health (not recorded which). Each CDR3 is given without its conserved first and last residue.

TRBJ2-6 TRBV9 ASSVVPSDIRGVLT
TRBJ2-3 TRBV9 ASSVEAGGAPDTQY
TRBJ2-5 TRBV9 ASSVGPKMETQY
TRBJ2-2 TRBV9 ASSVDAGGYAGELF
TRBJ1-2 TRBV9 ASANPGTGRLRDT
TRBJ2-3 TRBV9 ASSRSNLNTDTQY
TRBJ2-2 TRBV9 ASSVTGNTGELF
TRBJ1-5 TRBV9 ASSVGADINQPQH
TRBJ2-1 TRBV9 ASSVEVGTYNEQF
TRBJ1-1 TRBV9 ASSVEAGGTEAF
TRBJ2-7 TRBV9 ASSVGPTSGGTPSYEQY
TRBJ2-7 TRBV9 ASSASLAGGGEQY
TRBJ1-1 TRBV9 ASSADSFNTEAF
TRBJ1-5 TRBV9 ASSPPGAANQPQH
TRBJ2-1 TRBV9 ASSASGRGNEQF
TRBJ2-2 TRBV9 ASSRAVGELF
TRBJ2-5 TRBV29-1 TRGAQETQY
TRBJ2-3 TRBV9 ASSTLGDTQY
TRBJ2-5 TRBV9 ASSVTGLSQETQY
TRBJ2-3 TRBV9 ASSVVSADTQY
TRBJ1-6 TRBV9 ASSVGGVNSPLH
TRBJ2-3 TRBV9 ASSVVWGGTDTQY
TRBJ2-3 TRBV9 ASSVGNGDTQY
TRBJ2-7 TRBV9 ASSVAGRGGEQY
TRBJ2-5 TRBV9 ASSVGVGGARETQY
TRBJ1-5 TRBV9 ASSVDEYQPQH
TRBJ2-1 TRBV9 ASTQRASGIDEQF
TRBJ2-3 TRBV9 ASSYSGLRPTDTQY